This T cell receptor (beta chain) was found in a study of blood T cell repertoires in COVID-19. This clone appeared once. In germline, CDR1 is LGHNA, CDR2 YSLEER. There are 19 residues in the CDR3. With 2 bases clipped from V and 5 bases from J, the junction kept 14 bases outside the gene matches. Assay used: immunoSEQ multiplex PCR; TCRdb lists only in-frame clones, some missing. The sample contains tens of thousands of clones, about 80% of which appear only once. Sequencing used peripheral blood. This TCR derives from a human donor in a cohort sampled during active COVID-19. The chain couples TRBV4-3 to TRBJ2-5; 13 positions match TRBD2. The CDR3 loop reads CASSQRTSGSGDSRETQYF. The DNA for the CDR3 is TGCGCCAGCAGCCAAAGGACTAGCGGGAGCGGGGATTCCAGGGAGACCCAGTACTTC.